This T cell receptor (beta chain) was profiled in a study of T cells in Graves' hyperthyroidism and ophthalmopathy. Amplification of TCR beta CDR3 regions was performed using RNA transcripts as template. A first-round RT-PCR of the TCR CDR3 used the HTBI primer set. TCRdb used MiXCR to reprocess the multiplex PCR reads, holding one entry per CDR3 protein. This table holds some 460,000 distinct CDR3 sequences, 15% to 19% found once. Germline CDR1 and CDR2: SGHRS and YFSETQ. V dropped 6 bases and J dropped 1 base, with 11 bases sitting between them. This CDR3 has 13 amino acids. This clonotype was picked up many times.

The J gene is TRBJ2-7, the V gene TRBV5-1; D may match TRBD1 or TRBD2 (6 bases each). This clonotype originated in a woman under 30 with Graves' hyperthyroidism. Sequences were obtained from blood. CDR3 coding DNA: TGCGCCAGCAAGCAGGGGACTTCCTACGAGCAGTACTTC. Amino acids: CASKQGTSYEQYF.